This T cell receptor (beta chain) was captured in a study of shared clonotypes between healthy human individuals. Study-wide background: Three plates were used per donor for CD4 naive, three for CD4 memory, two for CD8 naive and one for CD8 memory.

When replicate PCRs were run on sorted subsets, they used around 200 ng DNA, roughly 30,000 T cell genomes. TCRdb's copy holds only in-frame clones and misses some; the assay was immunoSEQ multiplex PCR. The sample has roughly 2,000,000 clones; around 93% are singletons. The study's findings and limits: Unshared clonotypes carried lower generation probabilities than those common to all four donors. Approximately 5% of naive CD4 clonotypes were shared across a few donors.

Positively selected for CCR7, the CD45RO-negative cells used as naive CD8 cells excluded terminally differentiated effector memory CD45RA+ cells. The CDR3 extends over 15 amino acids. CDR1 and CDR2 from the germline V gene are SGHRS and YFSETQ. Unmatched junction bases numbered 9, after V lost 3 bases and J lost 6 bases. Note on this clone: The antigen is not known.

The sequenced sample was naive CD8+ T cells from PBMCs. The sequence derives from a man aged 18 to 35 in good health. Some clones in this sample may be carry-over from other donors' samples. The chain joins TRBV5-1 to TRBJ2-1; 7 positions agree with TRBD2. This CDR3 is CASSSGRERANEQFF. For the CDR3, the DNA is TGCGCCAGCAGCTCGGGGCGGGAGCGAGCCAATGAGCAGTTCTTC.